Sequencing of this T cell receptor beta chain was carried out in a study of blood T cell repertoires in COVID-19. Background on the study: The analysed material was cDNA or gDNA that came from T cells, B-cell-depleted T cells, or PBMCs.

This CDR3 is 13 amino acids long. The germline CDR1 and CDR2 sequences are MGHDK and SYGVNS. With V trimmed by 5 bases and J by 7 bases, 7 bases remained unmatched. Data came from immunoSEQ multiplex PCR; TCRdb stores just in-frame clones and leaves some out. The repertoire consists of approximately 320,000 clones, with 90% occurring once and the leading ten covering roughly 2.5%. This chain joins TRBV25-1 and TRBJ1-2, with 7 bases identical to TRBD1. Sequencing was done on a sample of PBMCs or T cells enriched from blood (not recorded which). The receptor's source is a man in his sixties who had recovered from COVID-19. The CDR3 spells CASSQGEYGGYTF. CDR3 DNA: TGTGCCAGCAGTCAGGGGGAATACGGTGGCTACACCTTC.